This TCR beta chain was identified during a study of shared clonotypes between healthy human individuals. All participating donors were Caucasian adults from Nashville, Tennessee. The investigators split CD4+ cells into a CD45RA+ naive subset and a CD45RA-negative memory subset. Broader study findings: It was the non-shared clonotypes that had lower generation probabilities than clonotypes shared by all four donors. Estimated clonotype richness was generally higher in naive than memory subsets.

V was clipped by 0 bases and J by 4 bases, with 11 bases between them. CDR1 is SGDLS, CDR2 YYNGEE, per germline. The CDR3 totals 15 residues. This clone has only a few counts. No antigen is known for it. Some clones are missing from TCRdb's copy, which holds only in-frame ones; the method was immunoSEQ multiplex PCR. The table records about 1 million clones, about three quarters of them present only once. The clonotype comes from a man younger than 35 in good health. The sample taken for sequencing was memory CD4+ T cells sorted from blood. The subset here: CD45RA-negative fraction. This chain joins TRBV9 and TRBJ1-3; D possibly corresponds to TRBD1 (6 bases). The CDR3 loop is CASSVVGADGNTIYF. The DNA of the CDR3 is TGTGCCAGCAGCGTAGTGGGGGCGGACGGAAACACCATATATTTT.